This T cell receptor beta chain was obtained from a study of control samples from healthy donors and cancer patients. Here immunoSEQ multiplex PCR was the method, and the copy in TCRdb shows in-frame clones only, minus some. In the table there are 150,000 to 200,000 clones, 91% of which are singletons. The CDR3 totals 15 residues. The V gene's germline CDR1 is KGHSH and CDR2 LQKENI. Losses at the gene ends were 2 bases for V and 7 bases for J; bases not matched to a gene: 7. The genes are TRBV18 and TRBJ2-7; 11 bases align to TRBD1. Sequences were obtained from blood. The TCR was taken from a woman between 25 and 40 years old in good health. Here the CDR3 DNA reads TGTGCCAGCTCACCAAGGACAGGGGGCGCGGGAGAGCAGTACTTC. The encoded protein is CASSPRTGGAGEQYF.